This record concerns one T cell receptor beta chain sequence. Its antigen is undetermined. The sample comes from a study of T cell repertoires in cytomegalovirus infection. TCRdb processed the reads anew with MiXCR; each CDR3 protein has one entry. The data show around 330,000 distinct CDR3 sequences, roughly 15% seen once. Germline V gives CDR1 SEHNR, CDR2 FQNEAQ (reference sequence). With 5 bases removed from V and 0 bases from J, the gap between germline ends came to 8 bases. The CDR3 length is 15 residues. Whole-study findings and limits: Carriers of CMV plus the relevant HLA were identified by cumulative public TCR beta family frequency.

Sample: PBMCs. J is TRBJ1-6 and V is TRBV7-9; the D is unclear. The TCR was taken from a human donor in good health (CMV status not recorded). Some clones in this sample may be carry-over from other donors' samples. This chain's CDR3 is CASSAVNSYNSPLHF. The CDR3 bases are TGTGCCAGCAGCGCAGTGAACTCCTATAATTCACCCCTCCACTTT.